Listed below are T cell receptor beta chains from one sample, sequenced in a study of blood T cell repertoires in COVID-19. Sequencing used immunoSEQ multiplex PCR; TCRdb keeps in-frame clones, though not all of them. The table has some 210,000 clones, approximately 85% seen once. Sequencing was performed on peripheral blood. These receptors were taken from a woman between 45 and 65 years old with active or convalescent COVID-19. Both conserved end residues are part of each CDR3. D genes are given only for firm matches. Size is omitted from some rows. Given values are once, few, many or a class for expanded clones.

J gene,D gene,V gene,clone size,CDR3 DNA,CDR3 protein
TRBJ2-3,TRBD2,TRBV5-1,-,TGCGCCAGCAGCTTGGTAAGCGGGGAAGATACGCAGTATTTT,CASSLVSGEDTQYF
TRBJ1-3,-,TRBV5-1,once,TGCGCCAGCAGCTTGGGTCCCGTCAGCTCTGGAAACACCATATATTTT,CASSLGPVSSGNTIYF
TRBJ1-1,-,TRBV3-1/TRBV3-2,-,TGTGCCAGCAGCCAAGAGGGGGGGAACACTGAAGCTTTCTTT,CASSQEGGNTEAFF
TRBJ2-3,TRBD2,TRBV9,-,TGTGCCAGCAGCGCCCTAGCGGGGGCCTACACAGATACGCAGTATTTT,CASSALAGAYTDTQYF
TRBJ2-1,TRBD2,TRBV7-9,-,TGTGCCAGCAGCGGACGCTCCCTAGCGGGAGAAAAGATTTACGATGAGCAGTTCTTC,CASSGRSLAGEKIYDEQFF
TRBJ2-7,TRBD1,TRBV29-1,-,TGCAGCGTTGAAGGACAGGGCGGGCGCGAGCAGTACTTC,CSVEGQGGREQYF
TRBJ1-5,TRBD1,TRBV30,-,TGTGCCTTTCGGGACAGGGGAGTTCGTCAGCCCCAGCATTTT,CAFRDRGVRQPQHF
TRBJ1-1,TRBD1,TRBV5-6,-,TGTGCCAGCAGCTCCGGGACAGGGTTTCCTATGAACACTGAAGCTTTCTTT,CASSSGTGFPMNTEAFF
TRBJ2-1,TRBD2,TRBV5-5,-,TGTGCCAGCAGCTTGGAGACCAAGGGTCGGGGGGACCCCCACAATGAGCAGTTCTTC,CASSLETKGRGDPHNEQFF
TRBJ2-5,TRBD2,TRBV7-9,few,TGTGCCAGCAGCTCCGGACTAGGGGTAGAGACCCAGTACTTC,CASSSGLGVETQYF
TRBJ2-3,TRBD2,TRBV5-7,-,TGTGCCAGCAGCTTGTACATCGGGGGGGCAAGCGATACGCAGTATTTT,CASSLYIGGASDTQYF
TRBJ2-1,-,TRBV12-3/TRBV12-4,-,TGTGCCAGCAGTTTGGACTTCCATGAGCAGTTCTTC,CASSLDFHEQFF
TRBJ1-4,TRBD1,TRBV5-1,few,TGCGCCAGCAGCCCCCGGGGGGACAGGGGGAATGAAAAACTGTTTTTT,CASSPRGDRGNEKLFF
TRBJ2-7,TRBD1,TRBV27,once,TGTGCCAGCAGTTCCCTTTCCACAGGGGGGAGGAACGAGCAGTACTTC,CASSSLSTGGRNEQYF
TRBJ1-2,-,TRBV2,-,TGTGCCAGCAGTGAGGGGGGTCGATATGGCTACACCTTC,CASSEGGRYGYTF
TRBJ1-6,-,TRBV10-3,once,TGTGCCATCAGGGACAGTCATAATTCACCCCTCCACTTT,CAIRDSHNSPLHF
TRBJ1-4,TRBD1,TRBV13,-,TGTGCCAGCAGCTTAGACAGGGGGATGACTAATGAAAAACTGTTTTTT,CASSLDRGMTNEKLFF
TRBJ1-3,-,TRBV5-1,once,TGCGCCAGCAGCCCGAGACACAGGTACTCTGGAAACACCATATATTTT,CASSPRHRYSGNTIYF
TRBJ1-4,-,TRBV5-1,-,TGCGCCAGCAGCACCACAGGTTCTGCAACTAATGAAAAACTGTTTTTT,CASSTTGSATNEKLFF
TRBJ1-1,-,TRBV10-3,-,TGTGCCATCAGTGATTACACAGGGACTGAAGCTTTCTTT,CAISDYTGTEAFF
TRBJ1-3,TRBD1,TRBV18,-,TGTGCCAGCTCACCACGACAGGGTTCGGGAAACACCATATATTTT,CASSPRQGSGNTIYF
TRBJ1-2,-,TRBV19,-,TGTGCCAGTAGTATAGCCCAGGGAGGCTATGGCTACACCTTC,CASSIAQGGYGYTF
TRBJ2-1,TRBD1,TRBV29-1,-,TGCAGCGTTAACGGAGGGGACAGGGGCTATTATGAGCAGTTCTTC,CSVNGGDRGYYEQFF
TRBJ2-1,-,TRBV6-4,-,TGTGCCAGCAGTGACTCGCCGGCGGGAACGGATGAGCAGTTCTTC,CASSDSPAGTDEQFF
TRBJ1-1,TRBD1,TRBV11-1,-,TGTGCCAGCAGCTCTCGGACAGGCTTGAACACTGAAGCTTTCTTT,CASSSRTGLNTEAFF
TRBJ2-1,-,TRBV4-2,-,TGTGCCAGCAGCCAAGGCGGTAGTCTAGGCGAGCAGTTCTTC,CASSQGGSLGEQFF
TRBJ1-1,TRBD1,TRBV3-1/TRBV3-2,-,TGTGCCAGCAGCCAAGGATTTACAGGGGTCACTGAAGCTTTCTTT,CASSQGFTGVTEAFF
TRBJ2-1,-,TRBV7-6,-,TGTGCCAGCAGCCCAGGGGCGGCTAGCAGCTACAATGAGCAGTTCTTC,CASSPGAASSYNEQFF
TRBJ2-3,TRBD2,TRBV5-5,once,TGTGCCAGCAGCGTTACGTGGGGGGGATACACAGATACGCAGTATTTT,CASSVTWGGYTDTQYF
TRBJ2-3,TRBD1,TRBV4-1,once,TGCGCCAGCAGAGCAGAGGACAGGGACACAGATACGCAGTATTTT,CASRAEDRDTDTQYF
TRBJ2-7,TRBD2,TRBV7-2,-,TGTGCCAGCAGCTCCGGGGGGAGGGAGCAGTACTTC,CASSSGGREQYF
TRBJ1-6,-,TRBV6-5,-,TGTGCCAGCTTCACAGGAAATGTTAATTCACCCCTCCACTTT,CASFTGNVNSPLHF
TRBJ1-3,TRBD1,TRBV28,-,TGTGCCAGCAGTTTAAAAGGGACAGGGTCTTCTGGCACCATATATTTT,CASSLKGTGSSGTIYF
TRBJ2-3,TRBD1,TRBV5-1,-,TGCGCCAGCAGCTTGGGTTACGGGACAGCTACAGATACGCAGTATTTT,CASSLGYGTATDTQYF
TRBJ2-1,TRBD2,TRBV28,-,TGTGCCAGCAGTTCCCAGGGAGCGGGAGGCGATGAGCAGTTCTTC,CASSSQGAGGDEQFF
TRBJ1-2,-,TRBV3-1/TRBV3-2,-,TGTGCCAGCAGCCTTTCGGGGGGGCGATCATCCGCCTACTATGGCTACACCTTC,CASSLSGGRSSAYYGYTF
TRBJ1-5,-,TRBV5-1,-,TGCGCCAGCAGCTTGGATGGCAGGTTCAATCAGCCCCAGCATTTT,CASSLDGRFNQPQHF
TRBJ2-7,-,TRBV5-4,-,TGTGCCAGCAGCTTGCCCGGGACTGGGGCCTACGAGCAGTACTTC,CASSLPGTGAYEQYF
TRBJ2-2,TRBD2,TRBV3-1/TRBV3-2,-,TGTGCCAGCAGCCAAGTTGGCGGGGGGCCGGTCGGGGAGCTGTTTTTT,CASSQVGGGPVGELFF
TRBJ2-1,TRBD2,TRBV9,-,TGTGCCAGCAGCGGGACTAGTCTCGGCAATGAGCAGTTCTTC,CASSGTSLGNEQFF
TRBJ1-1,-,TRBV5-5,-,TGTGCCAGCAGCTTGGTGGGTCAGGTGTCAGCTTTCTTT,CASSLVGQVSAFF
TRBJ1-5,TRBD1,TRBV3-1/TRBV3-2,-,TGTGCCAGCAGCCAGGGACAGGGGGGAACTTATCCCCAGCATTTT,CASSQGQGGTYPQHF
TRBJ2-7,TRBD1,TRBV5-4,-,TGTGCCAGCAGCTTGCGGACAGGGGGCTACGAGCAGTACTTC,CASSLRTGGYEQYF
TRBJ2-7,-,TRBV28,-,TGTGCCAGCAGTTTATATGGAGCCGGGACCTACGAGCAGTACTTC,CASSLYGAGTYEQYF
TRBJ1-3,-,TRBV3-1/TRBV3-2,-,TGTGCCAGCAGCCAATCCCCGGGGGGCCTAGGAAACACCATATATTTT,CASSQSPGGLGNTIYF
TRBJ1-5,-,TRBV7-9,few,TGTGCCAGCAGCACTTATAGCAATCAGCCCCAGCATTTT,CASSTYSNQPQHF
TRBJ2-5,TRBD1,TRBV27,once,TGTGCCAGCAGAGCGACAGGGGCATGGGGGTGGGAGACCCAGTACTTC,CASRATGAWGWETQYF
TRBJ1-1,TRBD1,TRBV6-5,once,TGTGCCAGCTTAGGGACAGGGACGAACACTGAAGCTTTCTTT,CASLGTGTNTEAFF
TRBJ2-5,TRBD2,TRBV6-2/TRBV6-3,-,TGTGCCAGCAGTTACTGGGCGGGGGGGCAAGAGACCCAGTACTTC,CASSYWAGGQETQYF
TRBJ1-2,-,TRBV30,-,TGTGCCTGGAGTCCTGGACTAGAAGGCTACACCTTC,CAWSPGLEGYTF
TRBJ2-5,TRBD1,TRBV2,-,TGTGCCAGCAGGGATAGGGACAGGGGGCGAGAAGAGACCCAGTACTTC,CASRDRDRGREETQYF
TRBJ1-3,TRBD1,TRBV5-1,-,TGCGCCAGCAGCTTGGCCCCGAGGACAGGTGGAAACACCATATATTTT,CASSLAPRTGGNTIYF
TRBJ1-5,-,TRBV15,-,TGTGCCACCGACGGAGAGGTGTATAGCAATCAGCCCCAGCATTTT,CATDGEVYSNQPQHF
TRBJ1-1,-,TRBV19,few,TGTGCCAGTAGGAAGGGACACCCGAACACTGAAGCTTTCTTT,CASRKGHPNTEAFF
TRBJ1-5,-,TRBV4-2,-,TGTGCCAGCAGCCAAGATACAGGAGTTAGTCAGCCCCAGCATTTT,CASSQDTGVSQPQHF
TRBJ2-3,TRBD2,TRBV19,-,TGTGCCAGTCGCACCGGGACTAGCGGAGGGTGGGATACGCAGTATTTT,CASRTGTSGGWDTQYF
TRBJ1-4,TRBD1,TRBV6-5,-,TGTGCCAGCAGTTGGACAGGGTCGGATGAAAAACTGTTTTTT,CASSWTGSDEKLFF